This T cell receptor beta chain is from a study of blood T cell repertoires in COVID-19. Profiling relied on immunoSEQ multiplex PCR, and the TCRdb table lists in-frame clones only, not all of them. The sample carries 200,000 to 300,000 clones, around 89% recorded once. This CDR3 is built from 16 residues. CDR1 is SEHNR, CDR2 FQNEAQ, per germline (reference sequence). J gave up 2 bases and V 4 bases, and 9 bases lay outside the gene matches. The source of this sequence is a woman aged 40 to 50 with acute COVID-19. The chain joins TRBV7-9 to TRBJ1-1, with 8 bases aligning to TRBD1. Material for sequencing was PBMCs or T cells enriched from blood (not recorded which). The CDR3 here is CASSSPWTGRNTEAFF. The CDR3 DNA is TGTGCCAGCAGCTCGCCCTGGACAGGGAGAAACACTGAAGCTTTCTTT.